Shown below are 23 T cell receptor beta chains from a single sample sequenced in a study of control samples from healthy donors and cancer patients. Measured with immunoSEQ multiplex PCR; TCRdb has only the in-frame clones, and not every one. The table records 130,000 or so clones, roughly 84% of them present only once. Sequenced input: blood. These receptors were taken from a middle-aged man in good health.

The gene calls are TRBV10-3 and TRBJ1-1; no clear D gene. The CDR3 totals 13 residues. Germline V gives CDR1 ENHRY, CDR2 SYGVKD. The V and J ends lost 2 bases and 8 bases respectively, with 12 bases between them. CDR3 bases: TGTGCCATCAGTGAGAAGGTGGCTGCAGAAGCTTTCTTT. Its translation: CAISEKVAAEAFF.

The genes are TRBV3-1 (or the pseudogene TRBV3-2) and TRBJ2-5; 10 bases are a match to TRBD1. The CDR3 loop spans 16 amino acids. Trimming took 1 base from V and 5 from J; bases not matched to a gene: 7. Germline CDR1 is LGHDT and CDR2 is YNNKEL (reference sequence). The CDR3 DNA reads as TGTGCCAGCAGCCAAGGGGGACAGGGGTCCGTTGAGACCCAGTACTTC. It specifies CASSQGGQGSVETQYF.

This chain joins TRBV29-1 and TRBJ1-1; 7 nucleotides match TRBD1. The CDR3 contains 15 residues. Looked up from germline, CDR1 is SQVTM and CDR2 is ANQGSEA. The V gene end was trimmed by 5 bases and the J gene end by 0 bases; junction bases not matched to a gene: 9. CDR3 DNA: TGCAGCGTTCAGGGAACAGGGGACATGAACACTGAAGCTTTCTTT. Its protein product is CSVQGTGDMNTEAFF.

The chain combines TRBV11-3 with TRBJ1-3, with D unclear. The V end was cut by 1 base, the J end by 0 bases, with 7 bases between. The germline V gene encodes CDR1 SGHNT and CDR2 YENEEA. CDR3 size: 15 residues. Here the CDR3 reads CASSLGEVSGNTIYF. CDR3 in DNA: TGTGCCAGCAGCTTAGGGGAAGTCTCTGGAAACACCATATATTTT. The full variable domain, with the rest looked up from reference TRBV11-3 and TRBJ1-3, is EAGVVQSPRYKIIEKKQPVAFWCNPISGHNTLYWYLQNLGQGPELLIRYENEEAVDDSQLPKDRFSAERLKGVDSTLKIQPAELGDSAVYLCASSLGEVSGNTIYFGEGSWLTVV.

DNA for the CDR3: TGTGCCTGGAGTCGAAGGGGTGACACTGAAGCTTTCTTT. Encoded protein: CAWSRRGDTEAFF. The V and J genes are TRBV30 and TRBJ1-1; D may be TRBD1 (5 bases). The CDR3 is 13 residues long. V dropped 2 bases and J dropped 3 bases, with 10 bases sitting between them. The germline V gene has CDR1 GTSNPN and CDR2 SVGIG (reference sequence).

The chain has TRBV6-5 and TRBJ2-5; D possibly corresponds to TRBD2 (5 bases). Germline loops: CDR1 MNHEY, CDR2 SVGAGI. This CDR3 contains 14 residues. V was shortened by 6 bases and J by 5 bases, with 16 bases between the two germline ends. In DNA, the CDR3 is TGTGCCAGCAGGGCCTCCGGGAACTGGGAGACCCAGTACTTC. Translated: CASRASGNWETQYF.

V is TRBV7-9 and J is TRBJ1-6; 9 positions agree with TRBD1. CDR1 is SEHNR, CDR2 FQNEAQ, per germline (reference sequence). This CDR3 has 15 amino acids. V lost 1 base, J lost 7 bases, and 2 bases stayed unmatched. The CDR3 DNA follows: TGTGCCAGCAGCTTAGGGACAGGGGCAAATTCACCCCTCCACTTT. Translation: CASSLGTGANSPLHF.

The gene calls are TRBV7-2 and TRBJ1-2; D is undetermined. The V gene's germline CDR1 is SGHTA and CDR2 FQGNSA. The CDR3 contains 14 residues. V was shortened by 1 base and J by 8 bases, with 14 bases between the two germline ends. This CDR3 is CASSLVGREGGYTF. DNA for the CDR3: TGTGCCAGCAGCTTAGTAGGCCGGGAAGGAGGCTACACCTTC.

The chain uses TRBV4-1 and TRBJ2-6; D ambiguous. CDR1 and CDR2 from the germline V gene are MGHRA and YSYEKL. The CDR3 totals 16 residues. The V end lost 1 base, the J end lost 4 bases, and 11 bases lay between the germline ends. CDR3 nucleotide sequence: TGCGCCAGCAGCCAAGCGGCCGGGCACGGGGCCAACGTCCTGACTTTC. Translation: CASSQAAGHGANVLTF.

The chain couples TRBV19 to TRBJ2-1, with a possible D match to TRBD2 (6 bases). CDR1 and CDR2 (germline): LNHDA, SQIVND (reference sequence). This CDR3 region has 13 residues. CDR3 protein: CAAGTPNYNEQFF. In nucleotides, the CDR3 is TGTGCAGCCGGGACTCCTAACTACAATGAGCAGTTCTTC.

In its sample, this clone was seen a few times. The rearrangement joins TRBV19 to TRBJ2-3; no clear D gene. The length of the CDR3 is 14 residues. Trimming cost V 8 bases and J 0 bases, with 12 bases left between them. Germline CDR1 is LNHDA and CDR2 is SQIVND (reference sequence). The CDR3 here is CASGVGPSTDTQYF. The CDR3 region has the DNA TGTGCCAGTGGGGTTGGGCCCAGCACAGATACGCAGTATTTT.

The V gene is TRBV5-4, the J gene TRBJ2-2; TRBD1 aligns across 7 bases. There are 15 residues in the CDR3. J was trimmed by 0 bases and V by 4 bases; bases with no gene match: 3. Germline V gene data show CDR1 as SGHNT and CDR2 as YYREEE (reference sequence). The CDR3 DNA follows: TGTGCCAGCAGCCCCGGGACAGCGAACACCGGGGAGCTGTTTTTT. Residues: CASSPGTANTGELFF. The whole variable domain, filled in from reference TRBV5-4 and TRBJ2-2, reads ETGVTQSPTHLIKTRGQQVTLRCSSQSGHNTVSWYQQALGQGPQFIFQYYREEENGRGNFPPRFSGLQFPNYSSELNVNALELDDSALYLCASSPGTANTGELFFGEGSRLTVL.

V is TRBV2 and J is TRBJ1-1; no clear D. V lost 7 bases, J lost 4 bases, and 16 bases lay in between. The CDR3 has 14 residues. The germline V gene encodes CDR1 SNHLY and CDR2 FYNNEI. CDR3 in DNA: TGTGCCAGCACCGAGTCCACGTGGGGCACTGAAGCTTTCTTT. This translates into CASTESTWGTEAFF.

The rearrangement links TRBV30 to TRBJ1-4; D is unclear. This CDR3 comprises 13 residues. Trimming shortened V by 0 bases and J by 10 bases, and 12 bases separated the two germline ends. Germline CDR1 and CDR2: GTSNPN and SVGIG (reference sequence). This chain's CDR3 is CAWSVLNAAKLFF. The CDR3 nucleotides read TGTGCCTGGAGTGTATTGAATGCTGCAAAACTGTTTTTT.

The gene calls are TRBV2 and TRBJ1-4; D might be TRBD1 (5 bases). The CDR3 extends over 16 amino acids. V was clipped by 6 bases and J by 1 base, with 15 bases between them. Germline assignment: CDR1 SNHLY and CDR2 FYNNEI. This CDR3 reads CASRPATGGTNEKLFF. Written as DNA, the CDR3 is TGTGCCAGCAGGCCCGCGACGGGGGGAACTAATGAAAAACTGTTTTTT.

The V gene is TRBV29-1, the J gene TRBJ1-4, with 9 bases matching TRBD1. J lost 4 bases, V lost 4 bases, and 1 base had no gene match. Germline CDR1 and CDR2: SQVTM and ANQGSEA. CDR3 length equals 13 residues. The CDR3: CSVVGQGNEKLFF. Written as DNA, the CDR3 is TGCAGCGTTGTGGGACAGGGTAATGAAAAACTGTTTTTT.

The V gene is TRBV7-3, the J gene TRBJ2-7, with TRBD1 matching 7 bases. Trimming at V came to 2 bases and at J to 2 bases, leaving 15 bases not matched to a gene. There are 18 residues in the CDR3. Germline V gene lookup returns CDR1 SGHTA and CDR2 FQGTGA. The CDR3 spells CASSLDSLDRDRAYEQYF. The CDR3 bases are TGTGCCAGCAGCTTAGATTCCTTGGACCGAGACAGGGCCTACGAGCAGTACTTC.

The chain employs TRBV2 and TRBJ2-2, with TRBD1 matching over 8 bases. Germline loops: CDR1 SNHLY, CDR2 FYNNEI. V trimming: 7 bases; J trimming: 6 bases; junction bases outside the gene matches: 7. The CDR3 loop spans 14 amino acids. The CDR3 here is CASTTGVRAGELFF. For the CDR3, the DNA is TGTGCCAGCACGACAGGGGTACGGGCCGGGGAGCTGTTTTTT.

This clone occurred once. This chain links TRBV7-8 with TRBJ2-2, with TRBD1 matching over 7 bases. V lost 5 bases and J lost 0; bases outside the gene matches: 6. This CDR3 region has 16 residues. Per germline, CDR1 SGHVS and CDR2 FQNEAQ. Here the CDR3 reads CASSIRDSPNTGELFF. In DNA form, the CDR3 reads TGTGCCAGCAGCATAAGGGACAGTCCGAACACCGGGGAGCTGTTTTTT.

The chain recombines TRBV11-3 with TRBJ1-1; D is unresolved. V lost 2 bases, J lost 4 bases, and 11 bases lay in between. Germline loops: CDR1 SGHNT, CDR2 YENEEA. This CDR3 region has 14 residues. CDR3 DNA: TGTGCCAGCAGCTTACGAGGATTGACCACTGAAGCTTTCTTT. Translated, it gives CASSLRGLTTEAFF.

The chain links TRBV7-2 to TRBJ2-7, with D perhaps matching TRBD2 (6 bases). The CDR3 runs 15 residues. The germline V and J ends were trimmed by 3 bases and 2 bases, with 14 bases remaining between them. CDR1 SGHTA and CDR2 FQGNSA come from the germline V gene. CDR3 in DNA: TGTGCCAGCAGCTTGATCGGCGGGGCCCCCTACGAGCAGTACTTC. Its protein product is CASSLIGGAPYEQYF.

The chain couples TRBV7-2 to TRBJ1-6, with D possibly TRBD1 on 5 matching bases. This CDR3 comprises 15 residues. V was pared by 5 bases and J by 10 bases, with 18 bases between. Looked up from germline, CDR1 is SGHTA and CDR2 is FQGNSA. DNA for the CDR3: TGTGCCAGCAGCCCCACGATGGGGGGAGAGTCACCCCTCCACTTT. This gives the protein CASSPTMGGESPLHF. Combining the CDR3 with reference TRBV7-2 and TRBJ1-6 gives the whole variable domain GAGVSQSPSNKVTEKGKDVELRCDPISGHTALYWYRQSLGQGLEFLIYFQGNSAPDKSGLPSDRFSAERTGGSVSTLTIQRTQQEDSAVYLCASSPTMGGESPLHFGNGTRLTVT.

To note about this clone: This sample includes further DNA sequences coding for the same CDR3. The V and J genes are TRBV4-1 and TRBJ2-2; TRBD1 is a possible D gene (7 bases). V gave up 3 bases and J gave up 0 bases, with 17 bases separating them. CDR3 length equals 18 residues. Germline lookup yields CDR1 MGHRA and CDR2 YSYEKL. CDR3 bases: TGCGCCAGCAGCCAGGGGGGTCAGGGGGGCCCGAACACCGGGGAGCTGTTTTTT. It translates to CASSQGGQGGPNTGELFF.